The TCR beta chain described here comes from a study of blood T cell repertoires in COVID-19. Trimming removed 5 bases at V and 4 bases at J, with 17 bases between. CDR3 size: 15 residues. Germline loops: CDR1 MNHEY, CDR2 SVGAGI. Sequencing was performed with immunoSEQ multiplex PCR; in TCRdb, only in-frame clones are kept and a portion is missing. This table holds fewer than 200,000 clones, about 90% found once. This receptor was taken from a woman between 18 and 29 years old who had recovered from COVID-19. The chain combines TRBV6-5 with TRBJ1-2, with a tentative D call TRBD1 (6 bases). The sample comprised PBMCs or T cells enriched from blood (not recorded which). CDR3 sequence reads: CASSNPLDRAYGYTF. CDR3 in DNA: TGTGCCAGCAGTAACCCTTTGGACAGAGCCTATGGCTACACCTTC.